One sample yielded the 15 T cell receptor beta chains listed below, sequenced in a study of Graves' ophthalmopathy and Graves' hyperthyroidism. The authors amplified TCR beta CDR3 regions from RNA transcripts. RT-PCR was first run with HTBI primers, then multiplex PCR in a second round. A single record per CDR3 protein comes from TCRdb applying MiXCR to the multiplex PCR reads. This table holds about 700,000 distinct CDR3 sequences, roughly 39% found once. Material for sequencing was peripheral blood. The receptors stem from an adult man with Graves' ophthalmopathy.

This chain links TRBV19 with TRBJ1-1; possible D gene TRBD1, 5 bases. CDR1 LNHDA and CDR2 SQIVND come from the germline V gene (reference sequence). The CDR3 runs 14 residues. V was clipped by 5 bases and J by 6 bases, with 16 bases between them. CDR3 in DNA: TGTGCCAGTAGTGCCGGTTTCCAAGGGGCTGAAGCTTTCTTT. This translates into CASSAGFQGAEAFF. Supplemented by reference TRBV19 and TRBJ1-1, the full variable domain reads DGGITQSPKYLFRKEGQNVTLSCEQNLNHDAMYWYRQDPGQGLRLIYYSQIVNDFQKGDIAEGYSVSREKKESFPLTVTSAQKNPTAFYLCASSAGFQGAEAFFGQGTRLTVV.

This chain links TRBV7-9 with TRBJ1-2, with a possible D match to TRBD1 (5 bases). Germline values: CDR1 SEHNR, CDR2 FQNEAQ (reference sequence). There are 15 residues in the CDR3. V dropped 5 bases and J dropped 1 base, with 14 bases sitting between them. CDR3 DNA sequence: TGTGCCAGCAGCGGGGGAGCAGGGCGTAACTATGGCTACACCTTC. Translating it yields CASSGGAGRNYGYTF.

The V gene is TRBV25-1, the J gene TRBJ1-2; a weak D match, TRBD1 (5 bases). Deletions cut 10 bases from V and 6 bases from J, with 15 bases between. CDR1 and CDR2 (germline): MGHDK, SYGVNS. The CDR3 totals 12 residues. The CDR3 spells CATSLGGDGYTF. The CDR3 coding sequence is TGTGCCACCTCACTGGGGGGGGATGGCTACACCTTC.

Many counts were recorded for this clonotype. The chain combines TRBV10-3 with TRBJ2-7, with TRBD2 identical over 8 bases. The CDR3 has 13 amino acids. Per germline, CDR1 ENHRY and CDR2 SYGVKD. V dropped 8 bases and J dropped 0; count of bases not matched to a gene: 3. DNA for the CDR3: TGTGCCATCTTAGCGGGGAGCTCCTACGAGCAGTACTTC. Its protein is CAILAGSSYEQYF.

Of note for this clonotype: A read error is possible here, since a much larger clone lies one base away. The V call is TRBV12-3 or TRBV12-4, the J call TRBJ1-2; D is undetermined. The CDR3 runs 13 residues. Trimming stripped 1 base from V and 9 bases from J, with 12 bases between. The CDR3 is CASSLGPSLSYTF. CDR3 DNA: TGTGCCAGCAGTTTAGGGCCGTCTTTGAGCTACACCTTC.

This clonotype has a count of ten or more. The chain couples TRBV2 to TRBJ2-2; D not resolved. Germline V gives CDR1 SNHLY, CDR2 FYNNEI. The CDR3 has 13 amino acids. The V end was cut by 0 bases, the J end by 8 bases, with 7 bases between. The CDR3: CASSEAPGGELFF. CDR3 DNA: TGTGCCAGCAGTGAAGCGCCAGGAGGGGAGCTGTTTTTT. The full variable domain, with the rest looked up from reference TRBV2 and TRBJ2-2, is EPEVTQTPSHQVTQMGQEVILRCVPISNHLYFYWYRQILGQKVEFLVSFYNNEISEKSEIFDDQFSVERPDGSNFTLKIRSTKLEDSAMYFCASSEAPGGELFFGEGSRLTVL.

With regard to this clonotype: Here the CDR3 omits its conserved ending phenylalanine or tryptophan, so a read error is the likely source. The limits of the CDR3 on the DNA are not certain, so only TCRdb's listed CDR3 is given. The chain uses TRBV7-2 and TRBJ1-3; no check of the table's D call, TRBD1, against the DNA was made. The CDR3 length equals 8 residues, ends included. CDR1 and CDR2 from the germline V gene are SGHTA and FQGNSA. CDR3 amino acids: CASRQGAS.

The chain recombines TRBV15 with TRBJ2-7, with TRBD1 matching 10 bases. V gave up 5 bases and J gave up 2 bases; unmatched junction bases: 12. CDR1 is LNHNV, CDR2 YYDKDF, per germline (reference sequence). The CDR3 covers 17 residues. The CDR3 reads CATSRDRGSGFPYEQYF. The CDR3 nucleotides are TGTGCCACCAGCCGGGACAGGGGTTCCGGGTTTCCCTACGAGCAGTACTTC. Full variable domain (outside the CDR3, taken from reference TRBV15 and TRBJ2-7): DAMVIQNPRYQVTQFGKPVTLSCSQTLNHNVMYWYQQKSSQAPKLLFHYYDKDFNNEADTPDNFQSRRPNTSFCFLDIRSPGLGDTAMYLCATSRDRGSGFPYEQYFGPGTRLTVT.

At least ten counts were recorded for this clonotype. The CDR3 here is CASSFSGQGVSGANVLTF. The CDR3 DNA reads as TGCGCCAGCAGCTTTTCCGGACAGGGTGTCTCTGGGGCCAACGTCCTGACTTTC. The chain has TRBV5-1 and TRBJ2-6; 8 bases are shared with TRBD1. Losses at the gene ends were 2 bases for V and 0 bases for J; bases not matched to a gene: 7. The CDR3 has 18 amino acids. Germline CDR1 SGHRS, CDR2 YFSETQ.

In this sample, this clonotype turned up a few times. The rearrangement uses TRBV4-1 and TRBJ1-6, with no clear D. Germline CDR1 reads MGHRA; CDR2 reads YSYEKL. This CDR3 contains 16 residues. Trimming took 1 base from V and 7 from J, leaving 14 bases between them. This CDR3 is CASSQVSSLTNSPLHF. Written as DNA, the CDR3 is TGCGCCAGCAGCCAAGTGTCGTCACTTACAAATTCACCCCTCCACTTT.

This clonotype was detected ten times or more. The J gene is TRBJ1-6, the V gene TRBV7-9; unclear D gene. Germline CDR1 and CDR2: SEHNR and FQNEAQ (reference sequence). There are 12 residues in the CDR3. V lost 2 bases and J 9 bases, leaving 5 bases between the germline ends. The CDR3 spells CASSLRSSPLHF. CDR3 coding DNA: TGTGCCAGCAGCTTACGGAGTTCACCCCTCCACTTT.

The chain couples TRBV5-1 to TRBJ1-4; perhaps TRBD1 as D (6 bases). The V gene's germline CDR1 is SGHRS and CDR2 YFSETQ. This CDR3 has 17 residues. Trimming took 3 bases from V and 0 from J, leaving 15 bases between them. CDR3 DNA: TGCGCCAGCAGCTGGTCCGGGGGCTTCGCAACTAATGAAAAACTGTTTTTT. Translated, it gives CASSWSGGFATNEKLFF.

This clonotype was observed at least ten times. The chain is built from TRBV20-1 and TRBJ1-6; TRBD1 might be the D (5 bases). Germline lookup yields CDR1 DFQATT and CDR2 SNEGSKA (reference sequence). V gave up 1 base and J gave up 5 bases, with 12 bases separating them. The CDR3 contains 15 residues. In nucleotides, the CDR3 is TGCAGTGCTAGAGGCAGGGACGGGAATAATTCACCCCTCCACTTT. Its protein product is CSARGRDGNNSPLHF.

This clonotype was counted a few times. The gene calls are TRBV4-1 and TRBJ2-5, with a possible D match to TRBD1 (6 bases). The CDR3 sequence is 16 residues long. The germline V gene encodes CDR1 MGHRA and CDR2 YSYEKL. V lost 3 bases to trimming and J lost 0 bases, with 14 bases between them. DNA of the CDR3: TGCGCCAGCAGCCAGTGGACAGCTAGGAACCAAGAGACCCAGTACTTC. It codes for CASSQWTARNQETQYF.

Ten or more counts support this clonotype. The CDR3 loop reads CASSLIEGRTDGNQPQHF. The CDR3 nucleotides are TGTGCCAGCAGCTTAATCGAAGGGCGGACAGATGGCAATCAGCCCCAGCATTTT. The V call is TRBV7-8, the J call TRBJ1-5; TRBD1 is a possible D gene (6 bases). The germline CDR1 and CDR2 sequences are SGHVS and FQNEAQ. This CDR3 spans 18 amino acids. Trimming cost V 2 bases and J 2 bases, with 19 bases left between them.